This T cell receptor (beta chain) was retrieved from a study of brain T cells in children with intractable seizures. Unmatched junction bases numbered 2, after V lost 0 bases and J lost 1 base. CDR3 length: 15 amino acids. In germline, CDR1 is SGHKS, CDR2 YYEKEE (reference sequence). The sequenced cases were selected for having the highest brain T cell transcript signatures. Patients received at least one anti-epileptic drug before surgery. This clone was found once. The method was immunoSEQ multiplex PCR; TCRdb's version includes in-frame clones alone and lacks a portion of them. The table has just under 65,000 clones, approximately 94% seen once.

Specimen: peripheral blood, collected at surgery. The source of this sequence is a boy in the first two years of life with focal cortical dysplasia and intractable seizures. The chain links TRBV5-5 to TRBJ2-3; 7 bases line up with TRBD2. CDR3 sequence (DNA): TGTGCCAGCAGCTTGGGCGGGGGACGCACAGATACGCAGTATTTT. This translates into CASSLGGGRTDTQYF.